This TCR beta chain was captured by sequencing in a study of T-cell reconstitution after alpha-beta-depleted transplantation in children. Findings and caveats of the study: As was reported, about two months after transplant, alpha-beta T cells came from several hundred expanded graft clones. T cells produced anew were the main source of T-cell counts and diversity one year after transplant.

TCRbeta library preparation incorporated unique molecular identifiers. TCRdb redid the calling of the PCR reads with MiXCR, one entry per CDR3 protein. The sample records hundreds of thousands of distinct CDR3 sequences, under 13% being singletons. Trimming took 6 bases from V and 5 from J, leaving 15 bases between them. This CDR3 comprises 13 residues. Germline assignment: CDR1 SQVTM and CDR2 ANQGSEA. This clonotype was seen at least ten times. Its antigen is as yet unknown. Specimen: PBMCs, collected before TCRalphabeta/CD19-depleted stem cell transplant. The genes are TRBV29-1 and TRBJ2-3, with a weak D call TRBD1 (6 bases). The receptor's source is a child in the first two years of life with acute myeloid leukemia, due to receive a stem cell transplant. The CDR3, as DNA: TGCAGCGTGAGTCAGGGGATCGGAGATACGCAGTATTTT. It specifies CSVSQGIGDTQYF.